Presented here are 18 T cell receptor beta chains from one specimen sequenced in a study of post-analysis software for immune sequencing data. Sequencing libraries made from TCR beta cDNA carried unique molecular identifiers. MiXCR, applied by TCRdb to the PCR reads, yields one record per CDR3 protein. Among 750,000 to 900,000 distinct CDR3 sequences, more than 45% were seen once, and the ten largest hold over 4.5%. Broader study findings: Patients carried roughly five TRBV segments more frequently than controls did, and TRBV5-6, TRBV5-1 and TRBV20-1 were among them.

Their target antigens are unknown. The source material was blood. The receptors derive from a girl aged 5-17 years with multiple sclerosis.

The chain's CDR3 is CATSDFNRGRETQYF. DNA for the CDR3: TGTGCCACCAGTGATTTTAACAGGGGAAGAGAGACCCAGTACTTC. The V and J genes are TRBV24-1 and TRBJ2-5; TRBD1 matches at 7 bases. The CDR3 covers 15 residues. Germline V gene lookup returns CDR1 KGHDR and CDR2 SFDVKD. After removal of 1 base from V and 4 bases from J, the junction contained 5 bases not matched to a gene.

CDR3 region: CASRTGPETQYF. The CDR3 bases are TGTGCCAGCAGGACAGGTCCGGAGACCCAGTACTTC. The chain links TRBV2 to TRBJ2-5, with D possibly being TRBD1 (6 bases). CDR1 is SNHLY, CDR2 FYNNEI, per germline. The CDR3 has 12 amino acids. V lost 6 bases and J 5 bases, leaving 10 bases between the germline ends.

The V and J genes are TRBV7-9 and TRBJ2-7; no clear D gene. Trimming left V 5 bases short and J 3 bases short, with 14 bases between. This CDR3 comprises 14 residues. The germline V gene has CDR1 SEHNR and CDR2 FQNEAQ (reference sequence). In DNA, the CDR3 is TGTGCCAGCAGCGCCCCTGTGGGCTTCTACGAGCAGTACTTC. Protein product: CASSAPVGFYEQYF.

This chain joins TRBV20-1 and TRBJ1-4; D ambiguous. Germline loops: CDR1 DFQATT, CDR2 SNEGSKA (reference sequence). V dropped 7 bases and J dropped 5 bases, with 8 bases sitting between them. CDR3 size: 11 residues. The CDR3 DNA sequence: TGCAGTGGCCGCTTAAATGAAAAACTGTTTTTT. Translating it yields CSGRLNEKLFF.

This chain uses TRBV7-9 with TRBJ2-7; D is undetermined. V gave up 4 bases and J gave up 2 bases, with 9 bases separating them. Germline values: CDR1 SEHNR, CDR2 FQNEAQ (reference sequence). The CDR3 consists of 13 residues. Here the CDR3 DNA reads TGTGCCAGCAGCTCCCGGACCCCCTACGAGCAGTACTTC. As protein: CASSSRTPYEQYF.

The CDR3 DNA sequence: TGTGCCAGCAGCTCCATGAGAATAGCGGGAGTTTATTCGAGCTCCTACAATGAGCAGTTCTTC. Its translation: CASSSMRIAGVYSSSYNEQFF. The chain couples TRBV7-3 to TRBJ2-1, with TRBD2 identical over 9 bases. The trim removed 4 bases at V and 0 bases at J, leaving 19 bases unmatched. The germline V gene has CDR1 SGHTA and CDR2 FQGTGA. The CDR3 has 21 amino acids.

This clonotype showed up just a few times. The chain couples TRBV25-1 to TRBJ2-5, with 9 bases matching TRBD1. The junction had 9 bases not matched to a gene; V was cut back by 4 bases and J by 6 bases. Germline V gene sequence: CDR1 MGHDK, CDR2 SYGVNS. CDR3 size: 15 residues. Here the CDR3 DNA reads TGTGCCAGCAGTGGATCCGGGACAGGGATAAAGACCCAGTACTTC. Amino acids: CASSGSGTGIKTQYF.

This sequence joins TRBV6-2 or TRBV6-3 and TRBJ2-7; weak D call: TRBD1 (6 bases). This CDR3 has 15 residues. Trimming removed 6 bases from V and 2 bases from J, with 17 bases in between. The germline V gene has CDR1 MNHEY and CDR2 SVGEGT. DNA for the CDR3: TGTGCCAGCAGAAATCCGGGACATAGCCCCTACGAGCAGTACTTC. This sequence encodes CASRNPGHSPYEQYF.

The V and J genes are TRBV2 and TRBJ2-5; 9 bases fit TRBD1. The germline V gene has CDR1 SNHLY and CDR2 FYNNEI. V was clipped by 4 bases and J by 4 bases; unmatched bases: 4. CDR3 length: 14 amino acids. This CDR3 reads CASSGQGVGETQYF. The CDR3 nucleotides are TGTGCCAGCAGTGGACAGGGGGTCGGAGAGACCCAGTACTTC.

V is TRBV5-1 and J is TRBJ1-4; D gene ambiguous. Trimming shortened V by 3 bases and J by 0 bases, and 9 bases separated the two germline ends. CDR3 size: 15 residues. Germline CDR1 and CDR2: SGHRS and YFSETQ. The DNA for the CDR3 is TGCGCCAGCAGCTACCAGCAGGCAACTAATGAAAAACTGTTTTTT. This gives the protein CASSYQQATNEKLFF.

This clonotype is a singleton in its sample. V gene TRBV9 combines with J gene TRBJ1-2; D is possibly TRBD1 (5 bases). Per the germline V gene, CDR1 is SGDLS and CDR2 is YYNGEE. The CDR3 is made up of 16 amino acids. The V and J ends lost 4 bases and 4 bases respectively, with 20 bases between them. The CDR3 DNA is TGTGCCAGCAGCCCAAGTGGAGGACGGGGGATCTATGGCTACACCTTC. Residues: CASSPSGGRGIYGYTF.

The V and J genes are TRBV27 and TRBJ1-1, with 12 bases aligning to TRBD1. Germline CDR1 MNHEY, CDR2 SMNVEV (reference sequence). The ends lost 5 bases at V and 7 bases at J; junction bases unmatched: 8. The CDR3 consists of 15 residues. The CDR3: CASSPGTGGISEAFF. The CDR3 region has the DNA TGTGCCAGCAGTCCAGGGACAGGGGGCATCAGTGAAGCTTTCTTT.

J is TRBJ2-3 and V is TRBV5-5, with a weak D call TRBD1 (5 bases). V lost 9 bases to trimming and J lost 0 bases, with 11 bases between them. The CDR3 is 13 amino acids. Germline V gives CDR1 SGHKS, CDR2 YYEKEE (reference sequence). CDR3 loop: CATTVPSTDTQYF. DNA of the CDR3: TGTGCCACGACAGTACCTAGCACAGATACGCAGTATTTT.

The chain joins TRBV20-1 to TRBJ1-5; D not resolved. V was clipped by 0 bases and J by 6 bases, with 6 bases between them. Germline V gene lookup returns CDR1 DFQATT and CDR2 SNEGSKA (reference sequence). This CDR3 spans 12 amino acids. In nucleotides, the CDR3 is TGCAGTGCTAGAGATGCGTCTCAGCCCCAGCATTTT. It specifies CSARDASQPQHF.

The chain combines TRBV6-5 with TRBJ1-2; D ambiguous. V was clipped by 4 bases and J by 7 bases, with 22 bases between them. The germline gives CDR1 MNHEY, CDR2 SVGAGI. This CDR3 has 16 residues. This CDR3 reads CASSSAPGMVHSGYTF. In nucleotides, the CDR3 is TGTGCCAGCAGTTCCGCACCCGGGATGGTTCACAGTGGCTACACCTTC.

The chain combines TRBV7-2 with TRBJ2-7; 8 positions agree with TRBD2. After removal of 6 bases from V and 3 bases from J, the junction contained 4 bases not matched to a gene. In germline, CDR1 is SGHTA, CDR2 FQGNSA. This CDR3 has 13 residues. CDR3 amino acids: CASSGTRFYEQYF. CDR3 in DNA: TGTGCCAGCAGTGGGACTAGATTCTACGAGCAGTACTTC.

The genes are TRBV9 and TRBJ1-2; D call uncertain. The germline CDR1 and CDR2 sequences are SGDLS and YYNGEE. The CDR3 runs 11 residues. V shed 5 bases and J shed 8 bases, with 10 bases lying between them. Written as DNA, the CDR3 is TGTGCCAGCAGAAGGGATCAAGGCTACACCTTC. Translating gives CASRRDQGYTF.

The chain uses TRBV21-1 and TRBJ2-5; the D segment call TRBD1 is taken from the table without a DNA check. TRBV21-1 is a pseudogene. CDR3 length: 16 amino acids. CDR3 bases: TGTGCCAGCATCCGTAGGGGCCGGGACAGAGAAGAGACCCAGTACTTC. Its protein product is CASIRRGRDREETQYF.